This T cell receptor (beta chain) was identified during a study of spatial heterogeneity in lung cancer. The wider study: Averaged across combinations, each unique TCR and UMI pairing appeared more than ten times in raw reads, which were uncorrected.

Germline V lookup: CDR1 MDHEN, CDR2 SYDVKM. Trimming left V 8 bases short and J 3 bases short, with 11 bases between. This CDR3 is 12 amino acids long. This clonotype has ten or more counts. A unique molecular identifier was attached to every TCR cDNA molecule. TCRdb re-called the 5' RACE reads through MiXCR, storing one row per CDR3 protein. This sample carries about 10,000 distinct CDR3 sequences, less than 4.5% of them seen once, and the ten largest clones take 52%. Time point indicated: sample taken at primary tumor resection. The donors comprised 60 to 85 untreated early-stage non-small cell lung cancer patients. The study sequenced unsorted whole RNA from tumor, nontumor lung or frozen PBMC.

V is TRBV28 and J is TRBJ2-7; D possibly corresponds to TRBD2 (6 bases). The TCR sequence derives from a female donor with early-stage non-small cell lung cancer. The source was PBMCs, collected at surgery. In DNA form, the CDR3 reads TGTGCCAGCTGCCGGACTAACTACGAGCAGTACTTC. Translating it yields CASCRTNYEQYF.